Described below is a single T cell receptor (beta chain) sequence and its context. The sample belongs to a study of T-cell reconstitution after alpha-beta-depleted transplantation in children. The ends were cut back, 1 base at V and 8 bases at J, with 14 bases in the middle. Per the germline V gene, CDR1 is SEHNR and CDR2 is FQNEAQ (reference sequence). This CDR3 has 14 amino acids. Preparation of the TCRbeta library involved a method that used unique molecular identifiers. TCRdb reprocessed the PCR reads via MiXCR and lists one record per CDR3 protein. This table holds 200,000 to 250,000 distinct CDR3 sequences, about 11% found once.

The sample in question was PBMCs from the stem cell graft donor, obtained from the stem cell graft. The chain couples TRBV7-9 to TRBJ1-2; D unresolved. The receptor comes from a human donor who donated a stem cell graft to a child with acute lymphoblastic leukemia. CDR3 nucleotides: TGTGCCAGCAGCTTAGGACCCTCCGGTGGGGGCTACACCTTC. This gives the protein CASSLGPSGGGYTF.